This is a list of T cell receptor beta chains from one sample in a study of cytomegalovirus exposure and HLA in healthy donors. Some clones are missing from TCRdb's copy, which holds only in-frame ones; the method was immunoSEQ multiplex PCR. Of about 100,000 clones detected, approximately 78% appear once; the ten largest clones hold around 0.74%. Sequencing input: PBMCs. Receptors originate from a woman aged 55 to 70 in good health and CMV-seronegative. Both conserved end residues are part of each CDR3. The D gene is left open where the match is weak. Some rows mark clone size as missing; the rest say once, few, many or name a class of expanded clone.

CASSWSGDTYEQYF,TGTGCCAGCAGTTGGAGCGGGGATACCTACGAGCAGTACTTC,TRBV27,NA,TRBD2,TRBJ2-7,14
CASTEQVSRNYGYTF,TGTGCCAGTACCGAACAGGTATCCCGTAACTATGGCTACACCTTC,TRBV19,NA,NA,TRBJ1-2,15
CASSPQTARGYTF,TGTGCCAGCTCACCCCAGACAGCGCGGGGCTACACCTTC,TRBV18,NA,NA,TRBJ1-2,13
CASSLVGGYTEAFF,TGCGCCAGCAGCTTGGTGGGAGGGTACACTGAAGCTTTCTTT,TRBV5-1,NA,NA,TRBJ1-1,14
CASSLGPNYEQYF,TGTGCCAGCAGCTTAGGCCCTAACTACGAGCAGTACTTC,TRBV13,NA,NA,TRBJ2-7,13
CASSAREGGETQYF,TGTGCCAGCAGCGCTCGGGAGGGCGGGGAGACCCAGTACTTC,TRBV7-6,NA,TRBD2,TRBJ2-5,14
CASSSSYRGGNEQFF,TGTGCCAGCAGTTCATCCTACAGGGGTGGCAATGAGCAGTTCTTC,TRBV28,NA,TRBD1,TRBJ2-1,15
CASSGDRGTFLNTDTQYF,TGCGCCAGCAGTGGGGACAGGGGGACCTTCCTTAACACAGATACGCAGTATTTT,TRBV10-1,once,TRBD1,TRBJ2-3,18
CATSRSAVSTDTQYF,TGTGCCACCAGCAGATCAGCGGTTAGCACAGATACGCAGTATTTT,TRBV15,NA,NA,TRBJ2-3,15
CAWSAPLAGQETQYF,TGTGCCTGGAGTGCCCCCCTCGCAGGGCAAGAGACCCAGTACTTC,TRBV30,NA,NA,TRBJ2-5,15
CASSLSGISTDTQYF,TGTGCCAGCAGCTTATCGGGGATTAGCACAGATACGCAGTATTTT,TRBV7-2,NA,NA,TRBJ2-3,15
CASSIADRVGSQPQHF,TGTGCCAGTAGTATAGCCGACAGGGTAGGGAGTCAGCCCCAGCATTTT,TRBV19,NA,TRBD1,TRBJ1-5,16
CASTLAAGGFTEAFF,TGTGCCAGCACCCTAGCGGCAGGGGGCTTCACTGAAGCTTTCTTT,TRBV28,once,TRBD1,TRBJ1-1,15
CASSNRLAYNEQFF,TGTGCCAGCTCCAACAGACTAGCCTACAATGAGCAGTTCTTC,TRBV6-5,NA,NA,TRBJ2-1,14
CASSLIADTSYEQYF,TGTGCCAGCAGCTTGATCGCGGACACTTCCTACGAGCAGTACTTC,TRBV7-2,NA,NA,TRBJ2-7,15
CASSLHGGGNQPQHF,TGTGCCAGCAGCTTACACGGGGGAGGCAATCAGCCCCAGCATTTT,TRBV7-2,NA,NA,TRBJ1-5,15
CASSGGTSGRDSYEQYF,TGTGCCAGCAGCGGCGGGACTAGCGGGAGGGACTCCTACGAGCAGTACTTC,TRBV5-4,NA,TRBD2,TRBJ2-7,17
CASSPGTGEVNYGYTF,TGTGCCAGCAGTCCGGGGACAGGGGAGGTTAACTATGGCTACACCTTC,TRBV6-4,NA,TRBD1,TRBJ1-2,16
CASRQGVMNTEAFF,TGTGCCAGTAGACAAGGGGTGATGAACACTGAAGCTTTCTTT,TRBV19,NA,NA,TRBJ1-1,14
CASSRDRDYGYTF,TGTGCCAGCAGTCGGGACAGGGACTATGGCTACACCTTC,TRBV2,few,TRBD1,TRBJ1-2,13
CASSVATSDTGELFF,TGTGCCAGCAGCGTAGCGACCAGCGACACCGGGGAGCTGTTTTTT,TRBV9,NA,NA,TRBJ2-2,15
CASSYSPTDEKLFF,TGTGCCAGCAGTTACTCGCCCACGGATGAAAAACTGTTTTTT,TRBV6-5,NA,NA,TRBJ1-4,14
CASNLSGRAYNEQFF,TGTGCCAGCAACCTGAGCGGGAGGGCATACAATGAGCAGTTCTTC,TRBV27,once,TRBD2,TRBJ2-1,15
CASSLRLAGDTGELFF,TGTGCCAGCAGCTTGAGACTAGCGGGAGACACCGGGGAGCTGTTTTTT,TRBV5-5,NA,TRBD2,TRBJ2-2,16
CASNSARMNTEAFF,TGTGCCAGCAACTCGGCGAGGATGAACACTGAAGCTTTCTTT,TRBV2,NA,NA,TRBJ1-1,14
CASSSRLAGDTQYF,TGTGCCAGCAGCTCGAGACTAGCGGGGGATACGCAGTATTTT,TRBV7-2,NA,TRBD2,TRBJ2-3,14
CASSYLGQGNSGYTF,TGTGCCAGCAGTTACTTGGGACAGGGTAATTCTGGCTACACCTTC,TRBV6-5,NA,TRBD1,TRBJ1-2,15
CATSRDPTTTGDYGYTF,TGTGCCACCAGCAGAGATCCTACCACGACAGGGGACTATGGCTACACCTTC,TRBV15,NA,TRBD1,TRBJ1-2,17
CASSSMGGKDTQYF,TGTGCCAGCAGCTCTATGGGCGGGAAAGATACGCAGTATTTT,TRBV7-8,NA,NA,TRBJ2-3,14
CASSSSGSSYNEQFF,TGTGCCAGCAGCTCAAGCGGGAGCTCCTACAATGAGCAGTTCTTC,TRBV5-4,NA,TRBD2,TRBJ2-1,15
CASSEWRGNSGNTIYF,TGTGCCAGCAGTGAATGGAGGGGAAACTCTGGAAACACCATATATTTT,TRBV25-1,NA,NA,TRBJ1-3,16
CASSFKPSEAFF,TGTGCCAGCAGCTTTAAACCCAGTGAAGCTTTCTTT,TRBV7-9,NA,NA,TRBJ1-1,12
CASSQGTGGDYEQYF,TGCGCCAGCAGCCAAGGGACAGGGGGTGACTACGAGCAGTACTTC,TRBV4-1,NA,TRBD1,TRBJ2-7,15
CASSGNTDTQYF,TGTGCCAGCAGCGGTAATACAGATACGCAGTATTTT,TRBV9,once,NA,TRBJ2-3,12
CASSQYAADTQYF,TGTGCCAGCAGTCAGTATGCCGCAGATACGCAGTATTTT,TRBV27,NA,NA,TRBJ2-3,13
CASSAREDQPQHF,TGCGCCAGCTCCGCCAGGGAGGATCAGCCCCAGCATTTT,TRBV4-3,NA,NA,TRBJ1-5,13
CASSHGAGPSNQPQHF,TGTGCCAGCAGCCATGGGGCAGGGCCCTCGAATCAGCCCCAGCATTTT,TRBV5-6,once,NA,TRBJ1-5,16
CASSPTSGQLYNSPLHF,TGTGCCAGCAGCCCTACCTCCGGACAGCTTTATAATTCACCCCTCCACTTT,TRBV7-9,NA,NA,TRBJ1-6,17
CASSDSRSGGTDTQYF,TGTGCCAGCAGTGACTCGAGGTCAGGGGGGACAGATACGCAGTATTTT,TRBV6-4,few,NA,TRBJ2-3,16
CASSPAPQGETQYF,TGTGCCAGCAGCCCGGCTCCGCAGGGAGAGACCCAGTACTTC,TRBV14,NA,NA,TRBJ2-5,14
CASSIRQGDYGYTF,TGTGCCAGCAGCATACGACAGGGCGACTATGGCTACACCTTC,TRBV7-9,NA,TRBD1,TRBJ1-2,14
CAITRTAGAGNTIYF,TGTGCCATCACTCGGACAGCGGGGGCTGGAAACACCATATATTTT,TRBV10-3,few,NA,TRBJ1-3,15
CASLGDRGPISGNTIYF,TGTGCCAGCCTTGGGGACAGGGGACCCATCTCTGGAAACACCATATATTTT,TRBV19,NA,TRBD1,TRBJ1-3,17
CASTPTGESGELFF,TGTGCCAGCACTCCTACAGGTGAATCCGGGGAGCTGTTTTTT,TRBV27,NA,NA,TRBJ2-2,14
CASSLGGPAEQYF,TGCGCCAGCAGCTTGGGGGGGCCTGCGGAGCAGTACTTC,TRBV5-1,NA,NA,TRBJ2-7,13
CASSPTAHEAFF,TGTGCCAGCTCACCAACAGCCCACGAAGCTTTCTTT,TRBV18,NA,NA,TRBJ1-1,12
CASSHYLGQNNYGYTF,TGTGCCAGCAGTCACTATTTGGGACAGAATAACTATGGCTACACCTTC,TRBV6-5,few,TRBD1,TRBJ1-2,16
CASIWFSRGGDRDTEAFF,TGTGCCAGCATCTGGTTCTCCCGGGGAGGGGACAGGGACACTGAAGCTTTCTTT,TRBV6-8,once,TRBD1,TRBJ1-1,18
CASSRGTGNSHEQYF,TGTGCCAGCTCAAGAGGGACAGGGAATTCTCACGAGCAGTACTTC,TRBV18,NA,TRBD1,TRBJ2-7,15
CASSSREGGNQPQHF,TGCGCCAGCAGTAGCCGTGAGGGGGGCAATCAGCCCCAGCATTTT,TRBV10-2,few,NA,TRBJ1-5,15
CASSRGLSNQPQHF,TGTGCCAGCAGCCGTGGACTGAGCAATCAGCCCCAGCATTTT,TRBV5-6,NA,NA,TRBJ1-5,14
CASSYRGLGQPQHF,TGTGCCAGCAGTTACCGGGGTTTGGGGCAGCCCCAGCATTTT,TRBV6-5,NA,NA,TRBJ1-5,14
CASTDSPTASNTEAFF,TGCGCCAGCACCGATTCCCCGACAGCCTCGAACACTGAAGCTTTCTTT,TRBV5-1,NA,NA,TRBJ1-1,16
CASSLLAGGSRDTQYF,TGTGCCAGCAGCTTACTAGCGGGGGGGTCGAGGGATACGCAGTATTTT,TRBV5-4,NA,TRBD2,TRBJ2-3,16
CASSPGGTHTGELFF,TGTGCCAGCAGCCCGGGGGGAACGCACACCGGGGAGCTGTTTTTT,TRBV9,NA,TRBD2,TRBJ2-2,15
CASRGGNYGYTF,TGTGCCAGCCGAGGGGGTAACTATGGCTACACCTTC,TRBV18,NA,NA,TRBJ1-2,12
CASRPRIGTGAYEQYF,TGCGCCAGCAGACCCCGAATAGGGACAGGAGCCTACGAGCAGTACTTC,TRBV10-1,once,TRBD1,TRBJ2-7,16
CASSLSPSGFREQYF,TGTGCCAGCAGCTTGTCACCTAGCGGGTTTAGGGAGCAGTACTTC,TRBV5-4,NA,TRBD2,TRBJ2-7,15
CASSSWTGAETQYF,TGCGCCAGCAGCTCGTGGACAGGGGCAGAGACCCAGTACTTC,TRBV5-1,NA,TRBD1,TRBJ2-5,14